One and the same sample provided the 7 T cell receptor beta chains below, sequenced in a study of blood T cell repertoires in COVID-19 (dated by TCRdb to the early 2020s). The protocol used for the library was the immunoSEQ multiplex PCR assay. TCRdb mirrors the immuneACCESS table, restricted to in-frame sequences. Some clones are absent from its copies; in checked studies, under half trace to an unresolved V gene, and the reason for the others is unknown. The sample contains approximately 70,000 clones, 70% to 80% of them found a single time. Together, the top ten hold 26% of the sample. The sequencing sample was made of peripheral blood. All receptors derive from a man aged 55 to 69 with active or convalescent COVID-19.

The V call is TRBV5-1, the J call TRBJ2-3; 11 bases agree with TRBD2. CDR1 and CDR2 from the germline V gene are SGHRS and YFSETQ. With 2 bases clipped from V and 3 bases from J, the junction kept 2 bases outside the gene matches. This CDR3 spans 15 amino acids. The CDR3, as DNA: TGCGCCAGCAGCTTTAGCGGGGGGGGAACAGATACGCAGTATTTT. It encodes CASSFSGGGTDTQYF.

This clone was recorded only once. The chain links TRBV28 to TRBJ1-2, with D possibly being TRBD1 (6 bases). Germline CDR1 MDHEN, CDR2 SYDVKM. CDR3 length equals 14 residues. The ends were cut back, 3 bases at V and 6 bases at J, with 14 bases in the middle. The CDR3 is CASSFLGTNDGYTF. The CDR3 nucleotides are TGTGCCAGCAGTTTTCTCGGGACAAACGATGGCTACACCTTC.

The genes are TRBV5-1 and TRBJ2-2; 8 positions agree with TRBD2. J gave up 4 bases and V 5 bases, and 7 bases lay outside the gene matches. This CDR3 has 15 amino acids. In germline, CDR1 is SGHRS, CDR2 YFSETQ. The CDR3 here is CASSWGTRSTGELFF. Written as DNA, the CDR3 is TGCGCCAGCAGTTGGGGGACTAGAAGCACCGGGGAGCTGTTTTTT.

The chain joins TRBV2 to TRBJ1-4; unclear D gene. This CDR3 is built from 14 residues. The V and J ends lost 6 bases and 8 bases respectively, with 16 bases between them. Germline assignment: CDR1 SNHLY and CDR2 FYNNEI. The CDR3 DNA reads TGTGCCAGCAGGCACGAGCTCCGGAGCGAAAAACTGTTTTTT. Amino acids: CASRHELRSEKLFF.

The count of this clone is one. The V call is TRBV5-1, the J call TRBJ2-7, with a weak D call TRBD1 (6 bases). Germline loops: CDR1 SGHRS, CDR2 YFSETQ. This CDR3 contains 14 residues. V lost 1 base, J lost 2 bases, and 10 bases lay in between. Here the CDR3 DNA reads TGCGCCAGCAGCTTGACAGGGCAGGCCTACGAGCAGTACTTC. This codes for CASSLTGQAYEQYF.

This clone was picked up a small number of times. The chain has TRBV2 and TRBJ1-3; D remains ambiguous. This CDR3 spans 14 amino acids. Germline loops: CDR1 SNHLY, CDR2 FYNNEI. V was cut by 0 bases and J by 4 bases, with 7 bases left in between. CDR3 coding DNA: TGTGCCAGCAGTGAAGCTGTTACAGGAAACACCATATATTTT. The encoded protein is CASSEAVTGNTIYF.

The J gene is TRBJ2-5, the V gene TRBV27; D call uncertain. With 3 bases removed from V and 7 bases from J, the gap between germline ends came to 12 bases. The germline gives CDR1 MNHEY, CDR2 SMNVEV (reference sequence). The CDR3 totals 13 residues. In nucleotides, the CDR3 is TGTGCCAGCAGTTTCGCTGGCCCTGGGACCCAGTACTTC. Protein product: CASSFAGPGTQYF.